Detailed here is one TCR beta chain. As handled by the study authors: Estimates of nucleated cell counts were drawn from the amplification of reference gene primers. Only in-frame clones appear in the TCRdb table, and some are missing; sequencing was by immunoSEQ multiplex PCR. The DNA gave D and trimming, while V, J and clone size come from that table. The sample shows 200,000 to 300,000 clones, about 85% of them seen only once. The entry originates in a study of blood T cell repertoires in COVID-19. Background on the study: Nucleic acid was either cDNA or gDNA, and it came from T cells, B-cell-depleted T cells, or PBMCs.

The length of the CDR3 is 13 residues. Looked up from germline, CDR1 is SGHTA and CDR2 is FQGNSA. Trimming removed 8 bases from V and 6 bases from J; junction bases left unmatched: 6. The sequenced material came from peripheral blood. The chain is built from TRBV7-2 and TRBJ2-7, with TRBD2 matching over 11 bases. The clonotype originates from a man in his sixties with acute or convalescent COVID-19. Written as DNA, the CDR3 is TGTGCCAGCGCGGCACTAGCGGGAGTCGAGCAGTACTTC. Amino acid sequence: CASAALAGVEQYF.